This is a list of T cell receptor beta chains from one sample in a study of OX40 agonist ivuxolimab in advanced cancers. Profiled with immunoSEQ multiplex PCR; TCRdb holds only in-frame clones, not every one. Counted here are roughly 50,000 clones, approximately 89% occurring once; the ten biggest clones make up roughly 6%. The starting material was CD4+ or CD8+ T cells sorted from blood, obtained in a trial of the OX40 agonist ivuxolimab. The receptors derive from an adult with an advanced solid tumor such as melanoma, head and neck, liver or kidney cancer. Both conserved end residues are part of each CDR3. The D gene is left open where the match is weak. Rows may omit the clone size; those that give it use once, few, many or a size class.

CDR3 length	clone size	V gene	D gene	J gene	CDR3 DNA	CDR3 protein
16	.	TRBV18	.	TRBJ1-2	TGTGCCAGCTCACCGGCTCCTTCCCAGGCCCTCTATGGCTACACCTTC	CASSPAPSQALYGYTF
17	.	TRBV7-9	TRBD1	TRBJ1-2	TGTGCCAGCAGCTCGGGACAGGGGCTAGCGTACGGATATGGCTACACCTTC	CASSSGQGLAYGYGYTF
11	.	TRBV5-1	.	TRBJ1-4	TGCGCCAGCAGCCCTGGGGAAAAACTGTTTTTT	CASSPGEKLFF
14	few	TRBV27	TRBD1	TRBJ1-1	TGTGCCAGCATCGACAGGGGCTCTAGTACTGAAGCTTTCTTT	CASIDRGSSTEAFF
16	once	TRBV4-3	TRBD2	TRBJ2-2	TGCGCCAGCAGCCCCGAGGAGCGGGGGAACACCGGGGAGCTGTTTTTT	CASSPEERGNTGELFF
13	.	TRBV7-2	TRBD2	TRBJ2-1	TGTGCCAGCAGCTCCGGACTAGCTCTTGAGCAGTTCTTC	CASSSGLALEQFF
14	.	TRBV27	TRBD2	TRBJ2-1	TGTGCCAGCAGAACGGGACTAGCGGGGAATGAGCAGTTCTTC	CASRTGLAGNEQFF
13	.	TRBV9	.	TRBJ1-3	TGTGCCAGCAGCGTAGGGGGGTTGGACACCATATATTTT	CASSVGGLDTIYF
16	.	TRBV6-4	TRBD2	TRBJ2-1	TGTGCCAGCAGTGACTCAGGCGGGACTAGCTTGAATGAGCAGTTCTTC	CASSDSGGTSLNEQFF
14	.	TRBV11-1	.	TRBJ1-2	TGTGCCAGCAGCCCGCGAGCGGTGCTGGAAGGCTACACCTTC	CASSPRAVLEGYTF
15	.	TRBV4-2	.	TRBJ2-1	TGTGCCAGCAGCCAAGTCGCCAGCTCCTACAATGAGCAGTTCTTC	CASSQVASSYNEQFF
18	few	TRBV7-9	.	TRBJ2-5	TGTGCCAGCAGCTTAGACGGCAGGGGCCACCTCCGCCAAGAGACCCAGTACTTC	CASSLDGRGHLRQETQYF
12	.	TRBV9	.	TRBJ1-1	TGTGCCAGCAGAGGGCTTGGGACAGAAGCTTTCTTT	CASRGLGTEAFF
13	once	TRBV18	.	TRBJ1-1	TGTGCCAGCTCACCACCTGGACAGCCTGAAGCTTTCTTT	CASSPPGQPEAFF
16	.	TRBV27	.	TRBJ2-2	TGTGCCAGCAATACCCTCGAGGGGGAGGGCACCGGGGAGCTGTTTTTT	CASNTLEGEGTGELFF
16	.	TRBV6-4	.	TRBJ2-1	TGTGCCAGCAGTGACTTCCCGGGTTCCGCCTACAATGAGCAGTTCTTC	CASSDFPGSAYNEQFF
12	.	TRBV2	.	TRBJ1-6	TGTGCCAGCGTAAGACCATCGACCATCCTCCACTTT	CASVRPSTILHF
15	.	TRBV27	.	TRBJ1-2	TGTGCCAGCAGTCTCCAGGACGCAGGGGCCTATGGCTACACCTTC	CASSLQDAGAYGYTF
19	.	TRBV29-1	TRBD2	TRBJ2-1	TGCAGCGTTACCTCTGAACCGGGACTAGCGGTAGGGCGTTTCAATGAGCAGTTCTTC	CSVTSEPGLAVGRFNEQFF
13	.	TRBV29-1	TRBD1	TRBJ2-4	TGCAGCGTTGAATTGGGACAGCCAAACATTCAGTACTTC	CSVELGQPNIQYF
14	.	TRBV13	.	TRBJ2-5	TGTGCCAGCAGCTTTTGGGCAGGCCAAGAGACCCAGTACTTC	CASSFWAGQETQYF
15	.	TRBV5-4	TRBD2	TRBJ2-5	TGTGCCAGCAGCTTGGCAATAGCGGGGATGGAGACCCAGTACTTC	CASSLAIAGMETQYF
14	.	TRBV5-4	.	TRBJ1-2	TGTGCCAGCAGCCCGGACAGCGCTAACTATGGCTACACCTTC	CASSPDSANYGYTF
14	.	TRBV7-9	.	TRBJ1-1	TGTGCCAGCAGATTCCCCGACAAGAACACTGAAGCTTTCTTT	CASRFPDKNTEAFF
16	.	TRBV7-6	.	TRBJ1-1	TGTGCCAGCAGCTTAGCCGGGGGGGGAATGAACACTGAAGCTTTCTTT	CASSLAGGGMNTEAFF
14	.	TRBV5-1	.	TRBJ1-2	TGCGCCAGCAGTGGGGATTTCCCTAACTATGGCTACACCTTC	CASSGDFPNYGYTF
14	.	TRBV11-2	.	TRBJ1-1	TGTGCCAGCGACGCCCCCGGGGGGCTCACTGAAGCTTTCTTT	CASDAPGGLTEAFF
13	.	TRBV27	.	TRBJ2-5	TGTGCCAGCAGTTGGGATAGGGGGGAGACCCAGTACTTC	CASSWDRGETQYF
12	.	TRBV10-2	TRBD2	TRBJ2-5	TGCGCCAGCACGGGGGGGCAAGAGACCCAGTACTTC	CASTGGQETQYF
16	.	TRBV7-6	.	TRBJ2-7	TGTGCCAGCAGCCCCGAACAGGGAGGTTTCGTCTACGAGCAGTACTTC	CASSPEQGGFVYEQYF
13	.	TRBV29-1	.	TRBJ1-2	TGCAGCGTGGCTGGACAGCAGATCTATGGCTACACCTTC	CSVAGQQIYGYTF
14	.	TRBV5-8	.	TRBJ1-1	TGTGCCAGCAGCTCCCCAAGCAAGAACACTGAAGCTTTCTTT	CASSSPSKNTEAFF
18	few	TRBV5-1	TRBD1	TRBJ2-7	TGCGCCAGCAGCTTGGCGGGACCGGGGCTTGGGACAGGAGGGGAGCAGTACTTC	CASSLAGPGLGTGGEQYF
13	.	TRBV11-2	.	TRBJ1-1	TGTGCCAGCAGCTTCGCGGAGGCCACTGAAGCTTTCTTT	CASSFAEATEAFF
11	.	TRBV7-9	.	TRBJ1-2	TGTGCCATCATAGCCCCCTTCGGCTACACCTTC	CAIIAPFGYTF
17	.	TRBV4-3	TRBD2	TRBJ2-1	TGCGCCAGCAGCCAAGAAACTGCGGGAGGGCCCGGGGATGAGCAGTTCTTC	CASSQETAGGPGDEQFF